This T cell receptor (beta chain) was sequenced for a study of early T cells in non-severe SARS-CoV-2 infection. Study-level information: The sequenced material was bulk RNA from unsorted whole blood, and its chains were unpaired.

Concerning this clonotype: Its specificity is unknown.

Per the germline V gene, CDR1 is MGHRA and CDR2 is YSYEKL. This CDR3 is built from 14 residues. V shed 2 bases and J shed 6 bases, with 14 bases lying between them. Broader study findings: Matching with VDJdb favored anti-spike CD8 responses (missing private and CD4 specificities).

TCRdb re-derived calls from the 5' RACE reads in MiXCR, one entry per CDR3 protein. The data show around 61,000 distinct CDR3 sequences, roughly 16% seen once. Sequences were derived from whole blood, sampled at baseline. The receptor's source is an adult who was a healthcare worker with PCR-confirmed SARS-CoV-2 infection or an uninfected control (not recorded which). The chain employs TRBV4-1 and TRBJ2-7; possibly TRBD2 for D (6 bases). DNA of the CDR3: TGCGCCAGCAGCCAACAGCAGGCCGGGGGCGAGCAGTACTTC. Protein sequence: CASSQQQAGGEQYF.